This T cell receptor beta chain was recovered during a study of cytomegalovirus exposure and HLA in healthy donors. Study as a whole: As released early, the data held roughly 85 million unique TCRs from HLA-typed donors. Most genotyped donors, 81% of roughly 400, had Caucasian-associated genetic ancestry. General study points: V- and J-gene trimming of TCR beta was linked (in a later analysis) to a missense DCLRE1C variant.

With 60 Vbeta and 13 Jbeta primers, the PCR was carried out. TCRdb's table, derived via immunoSEQ multiplex PCR, lists solely in-frame clones and lacks some. The sample lists more than 80,000 clones; about 75% were seen once. About this clone itself: The target antigen is unknown.

CDR1 is SGHDT and CDR2 is YYEEEE in the germline V gene. V was trimmed by 4 bases and J by 5 bases, leaving 22 bases between them. The CDR3 totals 16 residues. Sequencing used PBMCs. This TCR came from a man aged 35-49 years in good health and CMV-seronegative. The chain combines TRBV5-6 with TRBJ2-7; possible D gene TRBD1, 6 bases. Written as DNA, the CDR3 is TGTGCCAGCAGCCCGAAACCGGGACAATCTCCCCACGAGCAGTACTTC. The encoded protein is CASSPKPGQSPHEQYF.